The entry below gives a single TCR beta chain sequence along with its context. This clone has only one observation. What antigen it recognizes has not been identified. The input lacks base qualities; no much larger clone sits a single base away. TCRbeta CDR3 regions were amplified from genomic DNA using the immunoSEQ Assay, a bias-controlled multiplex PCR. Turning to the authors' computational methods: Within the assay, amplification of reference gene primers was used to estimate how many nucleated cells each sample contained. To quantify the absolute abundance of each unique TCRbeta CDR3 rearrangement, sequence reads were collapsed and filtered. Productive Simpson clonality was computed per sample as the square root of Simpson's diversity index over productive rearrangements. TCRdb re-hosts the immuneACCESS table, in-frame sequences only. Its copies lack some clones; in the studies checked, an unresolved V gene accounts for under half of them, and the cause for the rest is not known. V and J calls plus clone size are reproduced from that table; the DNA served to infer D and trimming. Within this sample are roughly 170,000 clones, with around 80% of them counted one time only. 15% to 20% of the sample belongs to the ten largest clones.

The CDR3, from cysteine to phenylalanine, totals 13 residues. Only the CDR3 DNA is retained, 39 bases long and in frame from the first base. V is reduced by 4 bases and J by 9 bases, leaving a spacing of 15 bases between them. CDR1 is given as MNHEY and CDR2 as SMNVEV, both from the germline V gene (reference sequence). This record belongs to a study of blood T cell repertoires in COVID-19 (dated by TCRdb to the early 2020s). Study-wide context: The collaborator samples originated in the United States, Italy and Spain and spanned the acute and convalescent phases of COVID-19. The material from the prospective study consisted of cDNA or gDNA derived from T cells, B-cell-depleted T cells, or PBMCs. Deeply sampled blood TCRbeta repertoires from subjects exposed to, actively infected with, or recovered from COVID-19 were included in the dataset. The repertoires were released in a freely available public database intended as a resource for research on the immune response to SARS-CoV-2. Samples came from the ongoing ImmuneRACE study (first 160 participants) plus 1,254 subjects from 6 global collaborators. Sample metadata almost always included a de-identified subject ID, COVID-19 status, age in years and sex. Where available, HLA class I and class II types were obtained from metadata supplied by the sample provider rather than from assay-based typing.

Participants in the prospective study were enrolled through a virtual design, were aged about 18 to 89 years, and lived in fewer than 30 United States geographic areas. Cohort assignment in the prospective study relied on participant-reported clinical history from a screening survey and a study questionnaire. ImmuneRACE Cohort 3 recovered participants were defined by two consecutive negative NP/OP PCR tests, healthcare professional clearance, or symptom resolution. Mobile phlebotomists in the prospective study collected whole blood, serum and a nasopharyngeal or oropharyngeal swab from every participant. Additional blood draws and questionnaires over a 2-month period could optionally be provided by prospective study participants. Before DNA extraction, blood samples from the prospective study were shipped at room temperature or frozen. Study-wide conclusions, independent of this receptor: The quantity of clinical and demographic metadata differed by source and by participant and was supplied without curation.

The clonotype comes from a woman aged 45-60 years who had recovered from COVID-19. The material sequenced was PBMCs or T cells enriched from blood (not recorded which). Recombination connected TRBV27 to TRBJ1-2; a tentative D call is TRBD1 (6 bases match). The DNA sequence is TGTGCCAGCAGTTCTTACAGGGAATTGAGCTACACCTTC. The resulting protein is CASSSYRELSYTF.